This T cell receptor beta chain was identified in a study of T cell repertoires in cytomegalovirus infection. About the study: The authors relied on CMV epitopes, both recently identified HLA-C-restricted and well-studied HLA-B-restricted. Public TCR beta signatures marked donors with CMV infection and the matching HLA.

TCRdb itself ran the reads through MiXCR, one entry per CDR3 protein. Of about a million distinct CDR3 sequences listed, approximately 31% are singletons. This clonotype has only a few counts. Its antigen is currently unknown. The junction and the germline gene differ at one end; a read error may be behind it. From germline, CDR1 is SSHAT and CDR2 FNYEAQ (reference sequence). The CDR3 is made up of 16 amino acids. Study-level results: The study identified carriers of CMV plus the relevant HLA from cumulative public TCR beta family frequency.

The sequences come from cultured CD8+ T cells from PBMCs, collected from culture after CMV antigen stimulation. The gene calls are TRBV7-7 and TRBJ2-5, with a tentative D call TRBD2 (6 bases). This clonotype was sampled from a human donor in good health (CMV status not recorded). Some clones in this sample may be carry-over from other donors' samples. CDR3: CASSPGGTAPQETQYF. The CDR3 DNA reads TGTGCTAGCAGCCCCGGCGGGACTGCTCCCCAAGAGACCCAGTACTTC.